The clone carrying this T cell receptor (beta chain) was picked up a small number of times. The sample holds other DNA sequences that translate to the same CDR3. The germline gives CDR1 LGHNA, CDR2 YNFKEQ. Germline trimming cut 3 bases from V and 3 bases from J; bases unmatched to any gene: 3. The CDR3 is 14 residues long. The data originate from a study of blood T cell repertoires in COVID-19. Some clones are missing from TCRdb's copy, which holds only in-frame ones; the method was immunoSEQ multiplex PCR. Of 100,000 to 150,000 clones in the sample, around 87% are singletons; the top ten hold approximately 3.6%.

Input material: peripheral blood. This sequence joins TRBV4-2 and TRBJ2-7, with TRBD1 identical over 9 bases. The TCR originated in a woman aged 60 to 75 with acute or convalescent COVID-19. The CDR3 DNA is TGTGCCAGCAGCCAGGGACAGGGCGACTACGAGCAGTACTTC. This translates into CASSQGQGDYEQYF.